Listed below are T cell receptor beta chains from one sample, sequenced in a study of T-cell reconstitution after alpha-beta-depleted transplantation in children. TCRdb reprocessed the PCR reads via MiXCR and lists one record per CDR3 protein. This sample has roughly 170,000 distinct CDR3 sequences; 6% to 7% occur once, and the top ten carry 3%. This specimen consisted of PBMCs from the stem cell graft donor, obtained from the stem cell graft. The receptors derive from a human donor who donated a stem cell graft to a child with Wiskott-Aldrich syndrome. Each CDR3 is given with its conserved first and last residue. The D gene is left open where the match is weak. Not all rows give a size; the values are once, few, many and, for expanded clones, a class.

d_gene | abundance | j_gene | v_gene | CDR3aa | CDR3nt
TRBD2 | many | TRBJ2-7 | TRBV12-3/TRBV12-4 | CASSPRGGASYEQYF | TGTGCCAGCAGCCCCCGGGGGGGGGCCTCCTACGAGCAGTACTTC
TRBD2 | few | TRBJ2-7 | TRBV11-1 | CASGQGGLAGGRSYEQYF | TGTGCCAGCGGGCAGGGGGGACTAGCGGGAGGAAGGTCCTACGAGCAGTACTTC
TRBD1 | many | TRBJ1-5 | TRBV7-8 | CASSRGRSNQPQHF | TGTGCCAGCTCGAGGGGGCGAAGCAATCAGCCCCAGCATTTT
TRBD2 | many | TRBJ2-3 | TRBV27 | CASSLWAGGSTDTQYF | TGTGCCAGCAGTTTATGGGCGGGAGGATCCACAGATACGCAGTATTTT
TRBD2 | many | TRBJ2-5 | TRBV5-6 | CASSAAASGIMKTQYF | TGTGCCAGCAGCGCCGCCGCTAGCGGGATCATGAAGACCCAGTACTTC
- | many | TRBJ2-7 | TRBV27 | CASSLPGAYEQYF | TGTGCCAGCAGTTTGCCGGGGGCCTACGAGCAGTACTTC
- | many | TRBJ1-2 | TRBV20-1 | CSARAPLEGQANYGYTF | TGCAGTGCTAGAGCTCCCCTAGAAGGCCAAGCTAACTATGGCTACACCTTC
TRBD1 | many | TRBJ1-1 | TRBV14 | CASSQTGGTEAFF | TGTGCCAGCAGCCAAACAGGGGGCACTGAAGCTTTCTTT
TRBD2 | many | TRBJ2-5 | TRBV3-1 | CASSQSGGLSETQYF | TGTGCCAGCAGCCAATCGGGAGGGCTCTCAGAGACCCAGTACTTC
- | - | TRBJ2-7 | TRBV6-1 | CASSEGRAGQYF | TGTGCCAGCAGTGAAGGGAGGGCGGGGCAGTACTTC
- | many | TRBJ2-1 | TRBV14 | CASSQLRSPPRFF | TGTGCCAGCAGCCAACTAAGGAGCCCTCCACGGTTCTTC
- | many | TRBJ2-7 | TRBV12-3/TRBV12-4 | CASSGTDYEQYF | TGTGCCAGCAGCGGGACGGATTACGAGCAGTACTTC
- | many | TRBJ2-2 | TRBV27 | CASSPLRNTGELFF | TGTGCCAGCAGTCCCCTGAGGAACACCGGGGAGCTGTTTTTT
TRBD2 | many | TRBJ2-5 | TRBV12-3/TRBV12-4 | CASSLAFKRGGGETQYF | TGTGCCAGCAGTTTAGCGTTTAAGCGGGGGGGCGGAGAGACCCAGTACTTC
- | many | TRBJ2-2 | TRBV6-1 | CASLDSAETGELFF | TGTGCCAGCCTAGACAGTGCAGAGACCGGGGAGCTGTTTTTT
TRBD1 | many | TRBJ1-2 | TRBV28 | CASSWTGPNYGYTF | TGTGCCAGCAGTTGGACAGGTCCTAACTATGGCTACACCTTC
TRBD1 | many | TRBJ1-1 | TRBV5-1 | CASRPRDSNTEAFF | TGCGCCAGCAGGCCCCGGGACAGTAACACTGAAGCTTTCTTT